This TCR beta chain was profiled in a study of blood T cell repertoires in COVID-19. Study summary: The United States, Italy and Spain were the sources of the acute and convalescent COVID-19 samples. Nucleic acid was either cDNA or gDNA, and it came from T cells, B-cell-depleted T cells, or PBMCs.

In the authors' workflow: Reference gene primer amplification gave estimated nucleated cell counts. Clones were sequenced by immunoSEQ multiplex PCR, and TCRdb holds only the in-frame ones, with some missing. The V and J calls and clone size are taken from that table; D and trimming were inferred from the DNA. In the table there are around 70,000 clones, approximately 89% of which are singletons. This CDR3 contains 15 residues. The V end was cut by 4 bases, the J end by 4 bases, with 13 bases between. From germline, CDR1 is KGHDR and CDR2 SFDVKD. Sequenced sample: peripheral blood. The chain is built from TRBV24-1 and TRBJ2-1; a possible D gene is TRBD2 (6 bases). This TCR derives from a man aged 80 or over with acute or convalescent COVID-19. The CDR3 sequence: CATSDAGPSYNEQFF. The CDR3 coding sequence is TGTGCCACCAGTGACGCGGGACCCAGTTACAATGAGCAGTTCTTC.